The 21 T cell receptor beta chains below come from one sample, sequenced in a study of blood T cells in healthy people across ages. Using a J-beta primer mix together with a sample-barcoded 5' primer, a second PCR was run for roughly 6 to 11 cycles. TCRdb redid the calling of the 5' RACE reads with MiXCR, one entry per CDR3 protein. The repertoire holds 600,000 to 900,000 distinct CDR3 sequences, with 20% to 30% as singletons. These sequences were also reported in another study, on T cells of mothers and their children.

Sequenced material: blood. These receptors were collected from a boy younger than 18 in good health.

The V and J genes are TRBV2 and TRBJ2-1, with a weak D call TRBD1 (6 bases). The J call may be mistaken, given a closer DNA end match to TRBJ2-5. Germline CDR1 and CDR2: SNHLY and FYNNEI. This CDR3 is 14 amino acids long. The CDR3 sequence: CASQRAQGEETQYF. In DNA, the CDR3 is TGTGCCAGCCAACGAGCACAGGGTGAGGAGACCCAGTACTTC.

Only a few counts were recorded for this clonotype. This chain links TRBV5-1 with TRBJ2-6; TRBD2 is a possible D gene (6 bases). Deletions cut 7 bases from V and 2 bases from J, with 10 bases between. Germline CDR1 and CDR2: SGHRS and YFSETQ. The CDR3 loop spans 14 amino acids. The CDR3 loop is CASGGFAGANVLTF. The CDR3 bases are TGCGCCAGCGGAGGGTTCGCTGGGGCCAACGTCCTGACTTTC.

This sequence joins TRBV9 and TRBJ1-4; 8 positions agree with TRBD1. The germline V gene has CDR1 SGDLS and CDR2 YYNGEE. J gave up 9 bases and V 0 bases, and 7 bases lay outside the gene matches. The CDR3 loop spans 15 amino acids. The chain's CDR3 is CASSVGGRTGKKLFF. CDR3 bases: TGTGCCAGCAGCGTAGGGGGGAGGACAGGGAAAAAACTGTTTTTT.

As DNA, the CDR3 is TGTGCCAGCAGTGGGACAGCGGACGGAAACACCATATATTTT. Protein product: CASSGTADGNTIYF. The chain carries TRBV28 and TRBJ1-3, with 7 bases aligning to TRBD1. The V and J ends lost 5 bases and 4 bases, in that order; junction bases with no gene match: 5. CDR3 length: 14 residues. Germline V gene data show CDR1 as MDHEN and CDR2 as SYDVKM.

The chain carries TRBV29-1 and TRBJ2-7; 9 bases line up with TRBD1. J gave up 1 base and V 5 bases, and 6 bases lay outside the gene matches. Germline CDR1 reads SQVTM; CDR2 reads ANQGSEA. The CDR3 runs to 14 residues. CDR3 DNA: TGCAGCGTTTCCTCTGGGACAGGGTCCTACGAGCAGTACTTC. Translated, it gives CSVSSGTGSYEQYF.

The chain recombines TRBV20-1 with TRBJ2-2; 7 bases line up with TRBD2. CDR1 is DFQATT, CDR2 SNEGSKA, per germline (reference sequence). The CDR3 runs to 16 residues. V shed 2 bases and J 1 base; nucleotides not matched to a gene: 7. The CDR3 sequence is CSARRAGVENTGELFF. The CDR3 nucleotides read TGCAGTGCTAGAAGGGCGGGGGTAGAGAACACCGGGGAGCTGTTTTTT.

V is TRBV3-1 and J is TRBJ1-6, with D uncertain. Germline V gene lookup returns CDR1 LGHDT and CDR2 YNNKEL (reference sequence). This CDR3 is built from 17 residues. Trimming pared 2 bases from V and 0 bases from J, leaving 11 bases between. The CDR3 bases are TGTGCCAGCAGCCAAATTAGAGCAAGCTCCTATAATTCACCCCTCCACTTT. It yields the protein CASSQIRASSYNSPLHF.

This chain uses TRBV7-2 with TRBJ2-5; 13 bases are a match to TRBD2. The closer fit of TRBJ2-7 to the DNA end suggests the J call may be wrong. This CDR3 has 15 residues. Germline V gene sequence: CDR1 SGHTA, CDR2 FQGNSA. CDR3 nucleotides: TGTGCCAGCAGCCCGGGACTAGCGGGGTCCCACGAGCAGTACTTC. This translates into CASSPGLAGSHEQYF.

The CDR3 DNA reads as TGCAGTGCTAGTGGGGGAGCAGATACGCAGTATTTT. It is translated as CSASGGADTQYF. The J gene is TRBJ2-3, the V gene TRBV20-1; D is perhaps TRBD1 or TRBD2 (5 bases each). This CDR3 is built from 12 residues. Germline CDR1 DFQATT, CDR2 SNEGSKA (reference sequence). V was shortened by 3 bases and J by 4 bases, with 8 bases between the two germline ends.

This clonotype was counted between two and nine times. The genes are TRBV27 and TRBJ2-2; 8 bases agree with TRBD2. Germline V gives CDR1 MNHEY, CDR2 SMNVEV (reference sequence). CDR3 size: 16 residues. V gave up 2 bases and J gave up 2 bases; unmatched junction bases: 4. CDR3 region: CASSLRAGVNTGELFF. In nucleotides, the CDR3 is TGTGCCAGCAGTTTAAGAGCGGGGGTTAACACCGGGGAGCTGTTTTTT.

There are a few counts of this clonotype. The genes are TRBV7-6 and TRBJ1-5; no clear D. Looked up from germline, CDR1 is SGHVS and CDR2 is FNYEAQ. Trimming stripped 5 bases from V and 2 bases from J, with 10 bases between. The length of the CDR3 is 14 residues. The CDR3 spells CASSPAQGNQPQHF. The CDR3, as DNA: TGTGCCAGCAGCCCTGCTCAGGGCAATCAGCCCCAGCATTTT.

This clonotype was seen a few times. The CDR3 loop reads CASSPWTGKGNTIYF. DNA of the CDR3: TGCGCCAGCAGCCCATGGACAGGGAAAGGAAACACCATATATTTT. This chain connects TRBV5-1 to TRBJ1-3; 8 bases line up with TRBD1. The CDR3 runs 15 residues. CDR1 and CDR2 (germline): SGHRS, YFSETQ. With V trimmed by 4 bases and J by 4 bases, 7 bases remained unmatched.

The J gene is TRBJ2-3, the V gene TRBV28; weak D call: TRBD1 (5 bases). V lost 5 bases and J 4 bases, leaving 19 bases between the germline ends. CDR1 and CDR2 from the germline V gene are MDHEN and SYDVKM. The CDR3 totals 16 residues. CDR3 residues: CASSASRVEGSDTQYF. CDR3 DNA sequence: TGTGCCAGCAGTGCCTCCAGGGTTGAAGGATCAGATACGCAGTATTTT. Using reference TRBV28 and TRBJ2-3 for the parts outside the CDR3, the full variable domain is DVKVTQSSRYLVKRTGEKVFLECVQDMDHENMFWYRQDPGLGLRLIYFSYDVKMKEKGDIPEGYSVSREKKERFSLILESASTNQTSMYLCASSASRVEGSDTQYFGPGTRLTVL.

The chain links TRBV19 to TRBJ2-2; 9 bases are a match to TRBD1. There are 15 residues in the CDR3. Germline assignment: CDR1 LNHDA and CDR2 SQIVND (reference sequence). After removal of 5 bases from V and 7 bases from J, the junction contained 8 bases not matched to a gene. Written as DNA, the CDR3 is TGTGCCAGTAGTTCGTACAGGGGGCATAACGGGGAGCTGTTTTTT. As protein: CASSSYRGHNGELFF.

The CDR3 nucleotides read TGCGCCAGCAGCACCACCGGGACTAGGGGGATTTACGAGCAGTACTTC. Protein: CASSTTGTRGIYEQYF. V gene TRBV5-1 combines with J gene TRBJ2-7; 8 nucleotides line up with TRBD2. Losses at the gene ends were 4 bases for V and 4 bases for J; bases not matched to a gene: 13. CDR1 is SGHRS and CDR2 is YFSETQ in the germline V gene. The CDR3 extends over 16 amino acids.

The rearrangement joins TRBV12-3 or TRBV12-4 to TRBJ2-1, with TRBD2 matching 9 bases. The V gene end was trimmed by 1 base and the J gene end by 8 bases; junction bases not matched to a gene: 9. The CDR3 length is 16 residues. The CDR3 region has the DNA TGTGCCAGCAGTTTAGGTTGGCGGGGGGGCAGGGATGAGCAGTTCTTC. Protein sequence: CASSLGWRGGRDEQFF.

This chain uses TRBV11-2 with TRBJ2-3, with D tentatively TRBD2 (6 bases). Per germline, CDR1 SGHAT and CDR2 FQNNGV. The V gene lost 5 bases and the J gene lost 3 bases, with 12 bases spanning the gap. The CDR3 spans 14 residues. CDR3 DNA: TGTGCCAGCAGCACCCGGGGGAGAACAGATACGCAGTATTTT. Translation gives CASSTRGRTDTQYF.

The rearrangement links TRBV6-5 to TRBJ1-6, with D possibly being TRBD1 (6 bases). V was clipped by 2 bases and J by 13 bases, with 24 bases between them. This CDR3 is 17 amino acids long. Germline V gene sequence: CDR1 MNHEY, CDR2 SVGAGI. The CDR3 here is CASSYAKRQVLMSPLHF. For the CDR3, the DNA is TGTGCCAGCAGTTACGCAAAACGACAGGTCCTAATGTCGCCCCTCCACTTT.

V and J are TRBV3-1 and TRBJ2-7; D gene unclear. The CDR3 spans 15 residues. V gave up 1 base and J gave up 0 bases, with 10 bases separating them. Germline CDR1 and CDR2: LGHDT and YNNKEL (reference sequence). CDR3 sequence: CASSQALLSSYEQYF. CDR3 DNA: TGTGCCAGCAGCCAAGCTTTGCTGAGCTCCTACGAGCAGTACTTC.

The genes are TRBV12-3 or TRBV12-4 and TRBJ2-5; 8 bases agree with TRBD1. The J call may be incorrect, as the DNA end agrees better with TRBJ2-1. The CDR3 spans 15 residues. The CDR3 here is CASRYRDRSRNEQFF. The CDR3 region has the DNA TGTGCCAGCAGGTACCGGGACAGGTCTCGGAATGAGCAGTTCTTC.

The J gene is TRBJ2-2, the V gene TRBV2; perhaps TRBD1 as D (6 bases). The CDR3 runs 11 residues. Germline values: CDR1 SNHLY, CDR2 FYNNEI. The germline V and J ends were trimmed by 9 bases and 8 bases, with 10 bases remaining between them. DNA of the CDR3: TGTGCCAGTCAAAGGGGGGGGGAGCTGTTTTTT. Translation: CASQRGGELFF. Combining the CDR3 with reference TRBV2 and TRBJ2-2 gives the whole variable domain EPEVTQTPSHQVTQMGQEVILRCVPISNHLYFYWYRQILGQKVEFLVSFYNNEISEKSEIFDDQFSVERPDGSNFTLKIRSTKLEDSAMYFCASQRGGELFFGEGSRLTVL.